This paragraph reports one T cell receptor (beta chain). The antigen is not known. PCR was performed a second time for about 7 to 11 cycles using a sample-barcoded 5' primer and a J-beta primer mix. TCRdb ran MiXCR on the 5' RACE reads and lists one entry per CDR3 protein. Among more than 700,000 distinct CDR3 sequences listed, roughly 46% were seen once. The entry originates in a study of blood T cells in healthy people across ages. Overall study results and limits: No conclusive comparison of naive versus antigen-experienced cells was possible with unsorted PBMCs. When set beside aged donors, long-lived donors presented more naive CD4+ cells and higher diversity.

It was roughly 10 milliliters of peripheral blood that were drawn from each donor. CDR1 is SGHNT, CDR2 YENEEA, per germline. V lost 5 bases, J lost 10 bases, and 3 bases stayed unmatched. This CDR3 region has 13 residues. The chain is built from TRBV11-3 and TRBJ2-7, with 15 bases that match TRBD2. Material: blood. This TCR was recovered from a man older than 75 in good health. CDR3 loop: CASSAGLAGGQYF. In DNA, the CDR3 is TGTGCCAGCAGCGCGGGACTAGCGGGAGGACAGTACTTC.